The 2 T cell receptor beta chains presented below share a single source sample, sequenced in a study of Tregs in tolerant kidney transplant recipients. Profiled with immunoSEQ multiplex PCR; TCRdb holds only in-frame clones, not every one. The data hold about 83,000 clones, with nearly 98% observed a single time. The material was CD4+ T cells from blood, obtained before the transplant. The receptors originated from a human donor who received a combined kidney and bone marrow transplant.

The genes are TRBV5-4 and TRBJ2-2; D may be TRBD2 (7 bases). The germline V gene encodes CDR1 SGHNT and CDR2 YYREEE (reference sequence). This CDR3 is built from 14 residues. Trimming removed 4 bases at V and 6 bases at J, with 13 bases between. The CDR3 is CASSLAGAAGELFF. The CDR3 coding sequence is TGTGCCAGCAGCCTTGCGGGGGCGGCCGGGGAGCTGTTTTTT.

The chain is built from TRBV10-3 and TRBJ2-2; 10 bases are a match to TRBD1. V gave up 11 bases and J gave up 5 bases; unmatched junction bases: 8. The CDR3 spans 14 residues. CDR1 is ENHRY and CDR2 is SYGVKD in the germline V gene. Written as DNA, the CDR3 is TGTGCCGCTCAAAGGGACAGGGGAACCGGGGAGCTGTTTTTT. This encodes CAAQRDRGTGELFF.